This TCR beta chain was observed in a study of cytomegalovirus exposure and HLA in healthy donors. There were likely unrecorded immune exposures, though donors were nominally healthy when sampled. With V trimmed by 0 bases and J by 10 bases, 8 bases remained unmatched. The germline CDR1 and CDR2 sequences are SGHRS and YFSETQ. The CDR3 extends over 15 amino acids. Regarding the study as a whole: Upon later analysis, HLA-associated TCR beta chains proved more clonally expanded than other, equally common chains. The study labeled more than 150 TCR beta chains cytomegalovirus-associated.

A multiplex PCR was run with 60 Vbeta primers and 13 Jbeta primers. This table comes from immunoSEQ multiplex PCR, and its TCRdb copy is limited to in-frame clones, with some not included. The sample has roughly 100,000 clones; around 68% are singletons. Of note for this clone: As yet, its antigen is unknown.

V usage is TRBV5-1 and J usage is TRBJ2-1; 9 bases agree with TRBD2. The source material was PBMCs. The origin of this receptor is a human donor in good health. The CDR3 DNA reads as TGCGCCAGCAGCTTGGGAGCGGGAGGTTCGAGGGAGCAGTTCTTC. Encoded protein: CASSLGAGGSREQFF.